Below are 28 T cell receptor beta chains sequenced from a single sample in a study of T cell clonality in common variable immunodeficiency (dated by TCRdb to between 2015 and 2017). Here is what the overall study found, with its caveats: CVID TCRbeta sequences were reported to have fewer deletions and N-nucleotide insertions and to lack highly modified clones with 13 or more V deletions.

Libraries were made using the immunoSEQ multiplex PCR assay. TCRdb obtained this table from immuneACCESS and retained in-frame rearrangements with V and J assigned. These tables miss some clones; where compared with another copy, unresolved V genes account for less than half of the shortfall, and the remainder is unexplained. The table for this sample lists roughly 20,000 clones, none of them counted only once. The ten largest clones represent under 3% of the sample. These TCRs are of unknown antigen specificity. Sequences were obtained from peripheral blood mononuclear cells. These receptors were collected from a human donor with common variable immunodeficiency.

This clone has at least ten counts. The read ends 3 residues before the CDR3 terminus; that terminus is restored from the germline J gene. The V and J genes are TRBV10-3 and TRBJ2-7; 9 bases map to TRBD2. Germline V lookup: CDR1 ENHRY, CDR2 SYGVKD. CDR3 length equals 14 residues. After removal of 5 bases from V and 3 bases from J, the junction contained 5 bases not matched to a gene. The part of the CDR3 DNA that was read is TGTGCCATCAGTACCGGACTAGCGAACTACGAG. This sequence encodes CAISTGLANYE. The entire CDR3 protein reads CAISTGLANYEQYF.

CDR3 in amino acids: CASSPNSGYGELFF. CDR3 DNA, as far as it was read: TGTGCCAGCTCACCAAATAGCGGATACGGGGAG. The gene calls are TRBV18 and TRBJ2-2, with D perhaps TRBD2 (6 bases). Read coverage stops 3 residues before the CDR3 terminus; the germline J gene supplies the remainder. CDR3 length equals 14 residues. Germline assignment: CDR1 KGHSH and CDR2 LQKENI. The V end was cut by 2 bases, the J end by 7 bases, with 11 bases between.

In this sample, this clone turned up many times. The CDR3 DNA, read in part, is TGCAGCGTTTACAGGGAGAACACTGAA. Translating it yields CSVYRENTE. The entire CDR3 reads CSVYRENTEAFF. This chain links TRBV29-1 with TRBJ1-1, with D tentatively TRBD1 (6 bases). The sequenced fragment ends 3 residues before the CDR3 boundary, so the rest is inferred from the germline J gene. Trimming shortened V by 5 bases and J by 1 base, and 8 bases separated the two germline ends. In germline, CDR1 is SQVTM, CDR2 ANQGSEA. There are 12 residues in the CDR3.

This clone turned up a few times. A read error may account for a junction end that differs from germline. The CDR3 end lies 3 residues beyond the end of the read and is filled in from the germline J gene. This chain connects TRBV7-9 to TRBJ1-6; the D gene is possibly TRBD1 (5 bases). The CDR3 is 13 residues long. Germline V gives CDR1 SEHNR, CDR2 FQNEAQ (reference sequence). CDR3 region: CSSSFQRGSPLHF. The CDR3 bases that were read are TGTTCCAGCAGCTTTCAGAGGGGTTCACCC.

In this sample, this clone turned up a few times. This chain's CDR3 is CASAGTDNTEAFF. The DNA read from the CDR3 is TGTGCCAGCGCCGGGACAGACAATACTGAA. This chain links TRBV18 with TRBJ1-1, with TRBD1 identical over 7 bases. Read sequence stops 3 residues before the CDR3 end, and the germline J gene provides the missing end. The CDR3 length is 13 residues. Germline V gives CDR1 KGHSH, CDR2 LQKENI. Losses at the gene ends were 8 bases for V and 5 bases for J; bases not matched to a gene: 8.

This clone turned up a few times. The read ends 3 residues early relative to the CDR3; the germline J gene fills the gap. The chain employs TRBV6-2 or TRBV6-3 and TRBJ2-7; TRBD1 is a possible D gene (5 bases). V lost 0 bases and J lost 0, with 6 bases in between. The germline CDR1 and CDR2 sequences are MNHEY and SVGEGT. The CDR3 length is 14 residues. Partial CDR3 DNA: TGTGCCAGCAGTTACTCGACAGACTCCTACGAG. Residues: CASSYSTDSYE. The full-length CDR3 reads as CASSYSTDSYEQYF.

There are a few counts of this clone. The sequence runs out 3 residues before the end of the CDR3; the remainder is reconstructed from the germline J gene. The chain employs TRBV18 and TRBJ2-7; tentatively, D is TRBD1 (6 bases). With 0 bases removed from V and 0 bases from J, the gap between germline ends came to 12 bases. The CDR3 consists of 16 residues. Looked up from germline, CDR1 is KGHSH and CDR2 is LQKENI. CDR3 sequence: CASSPPWTVSSYEQYF. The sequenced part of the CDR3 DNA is TGTGCCAGCTCACCACCATGGACAGTGAGCTCCTACGAG.

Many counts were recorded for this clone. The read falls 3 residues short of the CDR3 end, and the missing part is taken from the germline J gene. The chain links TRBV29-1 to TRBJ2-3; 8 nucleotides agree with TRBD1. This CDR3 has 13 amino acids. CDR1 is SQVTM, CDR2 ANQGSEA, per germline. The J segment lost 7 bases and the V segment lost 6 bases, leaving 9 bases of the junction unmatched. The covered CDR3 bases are TGCAGCGTGACGACGGACAGGGTGAATACG. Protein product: CSVTTDRVNT. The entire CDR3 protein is CSVTTDRVNTQYF.

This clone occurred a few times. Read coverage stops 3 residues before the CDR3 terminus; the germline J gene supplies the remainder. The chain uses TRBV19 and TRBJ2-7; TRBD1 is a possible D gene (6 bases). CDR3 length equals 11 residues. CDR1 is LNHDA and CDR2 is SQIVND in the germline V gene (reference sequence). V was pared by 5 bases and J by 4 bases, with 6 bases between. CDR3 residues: CASSQGYEQYF. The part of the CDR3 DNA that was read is TGTGCCAGTAGTCAGGGGTACGAG.

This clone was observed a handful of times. The sequenced part of the CDR3 DNA is TGCAGCGTTCACGGGGATTCCTACGAG. Encoded protein: CSVHGDSYE. The complete CDR3 reads CSVHGDSYEQYF. The chain links TRBV29-1 to TRBJ2-7; the D gene is possibly TRBD2 (5 bases). The DNA ends 3 residues before the CDR3 does, and the rest of the CDR3 is filled in from the germline J gene. The CDR3 is 12 amino acids. Germline V gene data show CDR1 as SQVTM and CDR2 as ANQGSEA. Between the trimmed V and J ends, which lost 5 bases and 1 base, there was a span of 9 bases.

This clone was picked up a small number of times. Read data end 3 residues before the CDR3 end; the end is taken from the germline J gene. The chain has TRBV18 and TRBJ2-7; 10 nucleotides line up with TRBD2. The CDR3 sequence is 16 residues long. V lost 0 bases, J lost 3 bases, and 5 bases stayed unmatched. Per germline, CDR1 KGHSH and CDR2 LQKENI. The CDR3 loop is CASSPPVTSGIYEQYF. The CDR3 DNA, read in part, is TGTGCCAGCTCACCACCGGTAACTAGCGGGATCTACGAG.

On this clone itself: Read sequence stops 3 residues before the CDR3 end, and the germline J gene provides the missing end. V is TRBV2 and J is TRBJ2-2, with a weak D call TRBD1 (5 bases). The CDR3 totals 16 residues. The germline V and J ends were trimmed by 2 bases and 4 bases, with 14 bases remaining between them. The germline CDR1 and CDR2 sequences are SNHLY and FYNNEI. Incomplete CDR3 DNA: TGTGCCAGCAGTGAAAAGCTTCGCAGGGCCACCGGGGAG. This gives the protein CASSEKLRRATGE. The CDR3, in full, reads CASSEKLRRATGELFF.

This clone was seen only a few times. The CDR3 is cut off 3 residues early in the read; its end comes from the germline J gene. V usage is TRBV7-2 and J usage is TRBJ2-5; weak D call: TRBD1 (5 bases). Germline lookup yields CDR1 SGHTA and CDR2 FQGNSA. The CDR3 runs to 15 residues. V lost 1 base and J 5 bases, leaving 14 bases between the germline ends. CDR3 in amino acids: CASSLGRAVRETQYF. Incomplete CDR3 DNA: TGTGCCAGCAGCTTAGGCAGGGCCGTACGGGAGACC.

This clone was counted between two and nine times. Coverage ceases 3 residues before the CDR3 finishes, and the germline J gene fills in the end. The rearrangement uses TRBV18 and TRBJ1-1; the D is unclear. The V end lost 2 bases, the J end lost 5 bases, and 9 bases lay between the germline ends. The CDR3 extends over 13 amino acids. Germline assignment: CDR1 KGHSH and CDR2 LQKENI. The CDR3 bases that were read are TGTGCCAGCTCACCAATTGAAGGGACTGAA. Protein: CASSPIEGTE. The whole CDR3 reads CASSPIEGTEAFF.

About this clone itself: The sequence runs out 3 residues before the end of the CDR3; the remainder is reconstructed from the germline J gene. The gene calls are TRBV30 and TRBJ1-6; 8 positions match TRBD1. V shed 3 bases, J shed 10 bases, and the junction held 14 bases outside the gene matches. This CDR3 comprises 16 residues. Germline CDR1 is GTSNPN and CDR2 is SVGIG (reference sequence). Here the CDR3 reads CAWSQRNGQGGSPLHF. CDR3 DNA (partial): TGTGCCTGGAGCCAAAGAAACGGACAGGGCGGGTCACCC. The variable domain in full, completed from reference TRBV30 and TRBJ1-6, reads SQTIHQWPATLVQPVGSPLSLECTVEGTSNPNLYWYRQAAGRGLQLLFYSVGIGQISSEVPQNLSASRPQDRQFILSSKKLLLSDSGFYLCAWSQRNGQGGSPLHFGNGTRLTVT.

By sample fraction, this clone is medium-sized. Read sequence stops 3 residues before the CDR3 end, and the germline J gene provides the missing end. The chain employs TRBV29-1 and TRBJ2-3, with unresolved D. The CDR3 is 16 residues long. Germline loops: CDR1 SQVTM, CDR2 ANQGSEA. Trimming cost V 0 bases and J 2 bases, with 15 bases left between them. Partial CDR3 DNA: TGCAGCGTTGAAGATAGGGCAGGTACGAACACAGATACG. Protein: CSVEDRAGTNTDT. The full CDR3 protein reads CSVEDRAGTNTDTQYF.

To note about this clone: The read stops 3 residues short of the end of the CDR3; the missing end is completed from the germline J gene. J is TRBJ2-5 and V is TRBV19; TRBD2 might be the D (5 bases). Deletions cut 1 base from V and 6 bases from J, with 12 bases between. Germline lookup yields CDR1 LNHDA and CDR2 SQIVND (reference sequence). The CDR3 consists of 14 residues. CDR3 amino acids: CASSIVASSKTQYF. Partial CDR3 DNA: TGTGCCAGTAGTATAGTTGCTAGCTCCAAGACC.

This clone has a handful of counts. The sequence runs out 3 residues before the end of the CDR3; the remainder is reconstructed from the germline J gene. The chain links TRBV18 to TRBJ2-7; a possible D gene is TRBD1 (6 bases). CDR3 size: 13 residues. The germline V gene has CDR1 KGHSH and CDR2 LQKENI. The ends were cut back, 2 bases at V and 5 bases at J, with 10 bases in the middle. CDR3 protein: CASSPFAGDEQYF. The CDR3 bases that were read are TGTGCCAGCTCACCATTTGCAGGGGACGAG. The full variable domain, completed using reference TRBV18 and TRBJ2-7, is NAGVMQNPRHLVRRRGQEARLRCSPMKGHSHVYWYRQLPEEGLKFMVYLQKENIIDESGMPKERFSAEFPKEGPSILRIQQVVRGDSAAYFCASSPFAGDEQYFGPGTRLTVT.

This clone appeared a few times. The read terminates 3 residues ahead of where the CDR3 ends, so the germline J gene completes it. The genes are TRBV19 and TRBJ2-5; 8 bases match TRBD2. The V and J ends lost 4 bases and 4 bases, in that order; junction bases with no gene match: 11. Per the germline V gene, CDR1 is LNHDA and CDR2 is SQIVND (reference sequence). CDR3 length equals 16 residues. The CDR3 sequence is CASSTPPSGSLETQYF. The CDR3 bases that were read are TGTGCCAGTAGTACCCCCCCCAGCGGGAGTTTAGAGACC.

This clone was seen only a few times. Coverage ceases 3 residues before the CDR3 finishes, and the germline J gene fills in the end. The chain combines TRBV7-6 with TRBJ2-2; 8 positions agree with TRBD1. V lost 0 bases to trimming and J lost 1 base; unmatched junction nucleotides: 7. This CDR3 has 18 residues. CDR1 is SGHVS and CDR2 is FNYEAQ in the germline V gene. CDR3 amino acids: CASSLARVGTGNTGELFF. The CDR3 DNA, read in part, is TGTGCCAGCAGCTTAGCGCGAGTCGGGACAGGGAACACCGGGGAG.

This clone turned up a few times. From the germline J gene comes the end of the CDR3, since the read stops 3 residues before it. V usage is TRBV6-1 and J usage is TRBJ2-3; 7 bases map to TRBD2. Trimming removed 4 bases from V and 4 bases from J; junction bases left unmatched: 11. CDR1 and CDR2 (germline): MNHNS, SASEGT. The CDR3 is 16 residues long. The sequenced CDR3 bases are TGTGCCAGCAGTGGAGGGCGACTAGCAGGAGCAGATACG. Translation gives CASSGGRLAGADT. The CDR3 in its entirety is CASSGGRLAGADTQYF.

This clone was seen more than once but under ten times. CDR3 loop: CASSQRDMYYEQYF. The sequenced part of the CDR3 DNA is TGTGCCAGTAGCCAGAGGGACATGTACTACGAG. The chain joins TRBV19 to TRBJ2-7, with TRBD1 as a possible D gene (6 bases). The missing CDR3 end, 3 residues past where the read stops, is filled in from the germline J gene. This CDR3 is 14 amino acids long. Germline V CDR1 and CDR2: LNHDA, SQIVND (reference sequence). V was cut by 6 bases and J by 3 bases, with 15 bases left in between.

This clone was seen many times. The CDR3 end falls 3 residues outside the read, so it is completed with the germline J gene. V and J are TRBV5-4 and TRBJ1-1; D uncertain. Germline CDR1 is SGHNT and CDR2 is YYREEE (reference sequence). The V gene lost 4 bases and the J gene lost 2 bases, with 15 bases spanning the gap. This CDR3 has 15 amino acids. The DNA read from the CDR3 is TGTGCCAGCAGCCTGCAAACGGCGGTCAACACTGAA. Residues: CASSLQTAVNTE. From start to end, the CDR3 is CASSLQTAVNTEAFF. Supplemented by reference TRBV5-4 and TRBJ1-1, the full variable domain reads ETGVTQSPTHLIKTRGQQVTLRCSSQSGHNTVSWYQQALGQGPQFIFQYYREEENGRGNFPPRFSGLQFPNYSSELNVNALELDDSALYLCASSLQTAVNTEAFFGQGTRLTVV.

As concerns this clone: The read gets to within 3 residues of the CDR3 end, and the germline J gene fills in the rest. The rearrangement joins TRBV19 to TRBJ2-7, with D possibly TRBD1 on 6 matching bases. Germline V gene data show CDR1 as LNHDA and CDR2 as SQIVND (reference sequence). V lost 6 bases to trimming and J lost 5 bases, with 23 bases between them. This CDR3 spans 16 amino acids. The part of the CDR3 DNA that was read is TGTGCCAGTAGGCCGGCCGACAGGAAAGGTCCTGACGAG. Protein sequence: CASRPADRKGPDE. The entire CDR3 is CASRPADRKGPDEQYF. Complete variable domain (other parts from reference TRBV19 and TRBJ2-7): DGGITQSPKYLFRKEGQNVTLSCEQNLNHDAMYWYRQDPGQGLRLIYYSQIVNDFQKGDIAEGYSVSREKKESFPLTVTSAQKNPTAFYLCASRPADRKGPDEQYFGPGTRLTVT.

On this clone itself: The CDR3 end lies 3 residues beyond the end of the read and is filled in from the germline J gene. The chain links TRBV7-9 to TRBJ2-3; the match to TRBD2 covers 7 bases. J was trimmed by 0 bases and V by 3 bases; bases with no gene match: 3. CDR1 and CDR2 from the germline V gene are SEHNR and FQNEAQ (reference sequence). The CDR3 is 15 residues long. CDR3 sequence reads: CASSFASGSTDTQYF. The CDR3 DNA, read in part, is TGTGCCAGCAGCTTCGCTAGCGGAAGCACAGATACG.

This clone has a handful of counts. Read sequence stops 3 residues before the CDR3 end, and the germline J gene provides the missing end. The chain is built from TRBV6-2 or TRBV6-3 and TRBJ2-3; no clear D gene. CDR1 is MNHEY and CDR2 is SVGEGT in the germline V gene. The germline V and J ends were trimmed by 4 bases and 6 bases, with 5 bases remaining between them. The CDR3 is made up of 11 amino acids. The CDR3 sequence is CASSSSDTQYF. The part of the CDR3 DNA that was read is TGTGCCAGCAGTTCAAGCGATACG.

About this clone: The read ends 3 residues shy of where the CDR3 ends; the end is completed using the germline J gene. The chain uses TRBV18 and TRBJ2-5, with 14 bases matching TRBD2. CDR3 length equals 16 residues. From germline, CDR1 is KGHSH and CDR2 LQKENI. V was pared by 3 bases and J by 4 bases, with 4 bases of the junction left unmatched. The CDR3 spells CASSPGLAGGRETQYF. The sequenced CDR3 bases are TGTGCCAGCTCACCCGGACTAGCGGGAGGAAGAGAGACC.

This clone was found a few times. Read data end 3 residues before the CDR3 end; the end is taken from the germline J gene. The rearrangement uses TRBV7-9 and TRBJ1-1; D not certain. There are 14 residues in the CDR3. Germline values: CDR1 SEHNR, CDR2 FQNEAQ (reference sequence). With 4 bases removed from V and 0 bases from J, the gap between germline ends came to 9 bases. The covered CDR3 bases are TGTGCCAGCAGCTCGACCCGGGTGAACACTGAA. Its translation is CASSSTRVNTE. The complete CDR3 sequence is CASSSTRVNTEAFF.